The 3 T cell receptor beta chains below all came from one sample that was sequenced in a study of T cells after yellow fever vaccination (dated by TCRdb to about 2019). The treatment or condition label for this specimen denotes: live attenuated yellow fever vaccine strain. Library method: 5' RACE. Sequencing was carried out with an Illumina NovaSeq 6000. Clones were called with MiXCR by TCRdb after fastp trimmed the public reads at Q25, and only in-frame beta chains were retained. Each CDR3 protein gets just one entry, which takes the most common genes and DNA from the rows behind it. A total of roughly 330,000 distinct CDR3 sequences appear in this sample, around 4.1% of them only once. The ten largest account for 20% to 25% of the sample. The source material was PBMCs, sampled 5 days after the yellow fever booster vaccination. The receptors originated from a man aged 18 to 29 who received the YFV17D yellow fever vaccine.

This clonotype occurred many times. The chain combines TRBV7-9 with TRBJ2-7; D is unresolved. Trimming pared 5 bases from V and 0 bases from J, leaving 8 bases between. Germline lookup yields CDR1 SEHNR and CDR2 FQNEAQ (reference sequence). This CDR3 contains 13 residues. CDR3: CASSRVPSYEQYF. The CDR3 coding sequence is TGTGCCAGCAGCCGTGTGCCCTCCTACGAGCAGTACTTC.

The V call is TRBV6-5, the J call TRBJ1-6, with TRBD1 as a possible D gene (5 bases). Germline assignment: CDR1 MNHEY and CDR2 SVGAGI. Trimming pared 6 bases from V and 5 bases from J, leaving 14 bases between. The CDR3 has 15 amino acids. DNA for the CDR3: TGTGCCAGCAGAAGACAGAACTATCATAATTCACCCCTCCACTTT. This encodes CASRRQNYHNSPLHF.

In this sample, this clonotype turned up many times. The rearrangement joins TRBV5-1 to TRBJ2-4; 9 bases are shared with TRBD1. This CDR3 is built from 16 residues. Germline CDR1 reads SGHRS; CDR2 reads YFSETQ. V lost 0 bases, J lost 5 bases, and 6 bases stayed unmatched. CDR3 DNA: TGCGCCAGCAGCTTGGCCTTACAGGGGGCGCAAAACATTCAGTACTTC. Its translation: CASSLALQGAQNIQYF. Variable domain in full (rest from reference TRBV5-1 and TRBJ2-4): KAGVTQTPRYLIKTRGQQVTLSCSPISGHRSVSWYQQTPGQGLQFLFEYFSETQRNKGNFPGRFSGRQFSNSRSEMNVSTLELGDSALYLCASSLALQGAQNIQYFGAGTRLSVL.